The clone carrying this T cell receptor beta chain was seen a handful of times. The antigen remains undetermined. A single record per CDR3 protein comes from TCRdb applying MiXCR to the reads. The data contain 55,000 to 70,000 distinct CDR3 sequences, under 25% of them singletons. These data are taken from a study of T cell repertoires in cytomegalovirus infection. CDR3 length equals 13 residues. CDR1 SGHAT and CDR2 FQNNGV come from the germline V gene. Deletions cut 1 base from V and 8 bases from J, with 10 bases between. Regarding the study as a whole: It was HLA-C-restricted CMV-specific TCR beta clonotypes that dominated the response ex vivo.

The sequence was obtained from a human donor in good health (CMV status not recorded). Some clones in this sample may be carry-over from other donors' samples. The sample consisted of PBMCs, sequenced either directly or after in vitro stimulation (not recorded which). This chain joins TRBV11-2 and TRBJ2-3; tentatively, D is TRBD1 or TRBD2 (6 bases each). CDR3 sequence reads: CASSLAEGGTQYF. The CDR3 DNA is TGTGCCAGCAGCTTAGCCGAGGGGGGTACGCAGTATTTT.